The rows below give T cell receptor beta chains drawn from one sample of a study of PD-1 blockade in classical Hodgkin lymphoma. Clones were sequenced by immunoSEQ multiplex PCR, and TCRdb holds only the in-frame ones, with some missing. The sample consists of 50,000 to 75,000 clones, around 90% of them appearing once. Material: peripheral blood mononuclear cells (PBMCs), obtained before the second cycle of nivolumab. All receptors come from a human donor with classical Hodgkin lymphoma. The CDR3 runs from the conserved cysteine through the conserved F or W. D genes are given only for firm matches. Size is stated for part of the rows, as once, few or many counts, or as a class when the clone is expanded.

clone size	J gene	D gene	V gene	CDR3 protein	CDR3 DNA
NA	TRBJ2-2	TRBD1	TRBV7-9	CASSRNRDRATGELFF	TGTGCCAGCAGCCGGAACCGGGACAGAGCCACCGGGGAGCTGTTTTTT
NA	TRBJ2-7	TRBD2	TRBV30	CAWISGTSPYEQYF	TGTGCCTGGATTTCCGGGACTAGCCCATACGAGCAGTACTTC
NA	TRBJ1-1	NA	TRBV5-1	CASSLQGSGTEAFF	TGCGCCAGCAGCTTGCAAGGGTCAGGCACTGAAGCTTTCTTT
NA	TRBJ2-3	NA	TRBV11-2	CASTPRDTQYF	TGTGCCAGCACCCCTCGAGATACGCAGTATTTT
NA	TRBJ1-1	TRBD1	TRBV6-5	CASSYSTGGIAEAFF	TGTGCCAGCAGTTACTCGACAGGGGGCATCGCTGAAGCTTTCTTT
NA	TRBJ1-5	NA	TRBV6-5	CASSYVPGASQPQHF	TGTGCCAGCAGTTACGTACCAGGGGCAAGTCAGCCCCAGCATTTT
once	TRBJ1-1	NA	TRBV18	CASSPSSPTPTPVNTEAFF	TGTGCCAGCTCACCATCGTCGCCAACCCCGACACCAGTGAACACTGAAGCTTTCTTT
NA	TRBJ2-5	NA	TRBV5-1	CASSLAPGVQETQYF	TGCGCCAGCAGCTTGGCACCGGGGGTACAAGAGACCCAGTACTTC
NA	TRBJ2-1	TRBD2	TRBV5-1	CASSLYAGGNNEQFF	TGCGCCAGCAGCTTGTACGCGGGGGGGAACAATGAGCAGTTCTTC
NA	TRBJ1-5	NA	TRBV10-1	CASSVGDSNQPQHF	TGCGCCAGCAGTGTTGGGGATAGCAATCAGCCCCAGCATTTT
NA	TRBJ1-2	NA	TRBV5-1	CASSLGLGGGYTF	TGCGCCAGCAGCTTGGGGCTAGGGGGTGGCTACACCTTC
NA	TRBJ1-2	NA	TRBV4-1	CASSQDLGDTVVGGYTF	TGCGCCAGCAGCCAAGATCTAGGGGATACGGTCGTCGGTGGCTACACCTTC
NA	TRBJ1-5	NA	TRBV6-5	CASSYSWGDGQPQHF	TGTGCCAGCAGTTACTCGTGGGGGGACGGTCAGCCCCAGCATTTT
NA	TRBJ2-3	TRBD2	TRBV30	CAWSVQPGGTQYF	TGTGCCTGGAGTGTACAGCCGGGAGGTACGCAGTATTTT
NA	TRBJ2-1	NA	TRBV6-6	CASSYIVNEQFF	TGTGCCAGCAGTTACATAGTCAATGAGCAGTTCTTC
NA	TRBJ2-1	TRBD1	TRBV18	CASSPRNGQGADEQFF	TGTGCCAGCTCACCACGAAACGGACAGGGGGCGGATGAGCAGTTCTTC
few	TRBJ2-7	TRBD1	TRBV6-5	CASSLYQGAYEQYF	TGTGCCAGCAGTCTATATCAGGGGGCCTACGAGCAGTACTTC
NA	TRBJ1-2	NA	TRBV12-5	CASGLMENYGYTF	TGTGCTAGTGGTTTAATGGAGAACTATGGCTACACCTTC
NA	TRBJ1-1	TRBD1	TRBV5-1	CASSPGAGGTEAFF	TGCGCCAGCAGCCCTGGTGCAGGGGGGACTGAAGCTTTCTTT
NA	TRBJ2-5	NA	TRBV7-9	CASSRRTEQETQYF	TGTGCCAGCAGCCGACGGACGGAACAAGAGACCCAGTACTTC
NA	TRBJ1-1	NA	TRBV23-1	CASSQLPTTEAFF	TGCGCCAGCAGTCAACTCCCGACCACTGAAGCTTTCTTT
NA	TRBJ2-1	NA	TRBV6-6	CASSPRVGEQFF	TGTGCCAGCAGTCCTCGAGTGGGTGAGCAGTTCTTC
NA	TRBJ1-1	NA	TRBV5-1	CASSLIPGGTEAFF	TGCGCCAGCAGCTTAATCCCTGGGGGCACTGAAGCTTTCTTT
NA	TRBJ1-3	NA	TRBV19	CASSMSWTAGNTIYF	TGTGCCAGTAGTATGTCTTGGACAGCTGGAAACACCATATATTTT
NA	TRBJ2-7	NA	TRBV5-1	CASSLNTVTYEQYF	TGCGCCAGCAGCTTGAATACAGTCACCTACGAGCAGTACTTC
NA	TRBJ2-2	TRBD2	TRBV10-2	CASRSTGGPPGELFF	TGCGCCAGCAGGTCAACGGGGGGGCCCCCCGGGGAGCTGTTTTTT
few	TRBJ1-5	TRBD1	TRBV5-1	CASSATGGNQPQHF	TGCGCCAGCAGCGCAACAGGGGGTAATCAGCCCCAGCATTTT
NA	TRBJ2-4	NA	TRBV7-6	CASSLESGVGQINIQYF	TGTGCCAGCAGCTTAGAATCTGGGGTTGGACAGATAAACATTCAGTACTTC
NA	TRBJ1-2	NA	TRBV6-1	CASSDQDYGYTF	TGTGCCAGCAGTGACCAGGACTATGGCTACACCTTC
NA	TRBJ1-1	TRBD1	TRBV9	CASSAQGAKNEAFF	TGTGCCAGCAGCGCCCAGGGGGCGAAGAATGAAGCTTTCTTT
NA	TRBJ1-2	NA	TRBV6-8	CASSLSEDSYNMADYTF	TGTGCCAGCAGTTTATCCGAGGACAGCTATAATATGGCTGACTACACCTTC
NA	TRBJ1-3	NA	TRBV5-1	CASSQQGSGNTVYF	TGCGCCAGCAGCCAACAGGGCTCTGGAAACACCGTATATTTT
once	TRBJ1-1	NA	TRBV7-3	CASSLMPQNTEAFF	TGTGCCAGCAGCTTAATGCCCCAGAACACTGAAGCTTTCTTT
NA	TRBJ2-1	NA	TRBV2	CASIFTNLYNEQFF	TGTGCCAGCATCTTTACTAACCTCTACAATGAGCAGTTCTTC
NA	TRBJ1-2	NA	TRBV5-1	CASSLDAYGYTF	TGCGCCAGCAGCTTGGATGCCTATGGCTACACCTTC
once	TRBJ1-1	NA	TRBV5-4	CASSFGGNTEAFF	TGTGCCAGCAGCTTTGGAGGGAACACTGAAGCTTTCTTT
NA	TRBJ2-7	TRBD1	TRBV30	CAWNPQQGPFYEQYF	TGTGCCTGGAATCCTCAACAGGGGCCTTTCTACGAGCAGTACTTC
NA	TRBJ1-5	NA	TRBV7-9	CASSRRRQTPQPQHF	TGTGCCAGCAGCCGTCGACGACAGACTCCTCAGCCCCAGCATTTT
NA	TRBJ1-3	NA	TRBV30	CAWSDFNTIYF	TGTGCCTGGAGTGACTTCAACACCATATATTTT
NA	TRBJ2-7	NA	TRBV11-3	CASSLEQGEEQYF	TGTGCCAGCAGCTTAGAACAGGGTGAAGAGCAGTACTTC
few	TRBJ1-4	NA	TRBV6-5	CASSYRYNEKLFF	TGTGCCAGCAGTTACCGCTATAATGAAAAACTGTTTTTT
NA	TRBJ1-1	NA	TRBV5-1	CASSQNSNTEAFF	TGCGCCAGCAGCCAGAACAGCAACACTGAAGCTTTCTTT
NA	TRBJ1-1	NA	TRBV28	CASSDAGAHREAFF	TGTGCCAGCAGTGATGCAGGGGCCCACCGTGAAGCTTTCTTT